Listed below are T cell receptor beta chains from one sample, sequenced in a study of blood T cells in healthy people across ages. TCRdb ran MiXCR on the 5' RACE reads and lists one entry per CDR3 protein. The data hold about 1.7 million distinct CDR3 sequences, with 25% to 30% observed a single time. The material sequenced was blood. All receptors come from a woman in her 30s in good health. Both conserved end residues are part of each CDR3.

TRBJ2-3 | TRBV10-3 | CAISETSGVADTQYF
TRBJ2-1 | TRBV24-1 | CATSDYGDEQFF
TRBJ2-1 | TRBV6-6 | CASSYLQSSEQFF
TRBJ2-2 | TRBV5-1 | CASSLVDYPGELFF
TRBJ1-1 | TRBV5-1 | CASSLVGPGANTEAFF
TRBJ1-1 | TRBV20-1 | CSANTIMAFF
TRBJ1-2 | TRBV12-3/TRBV12-4 | CASSLGGGGDANYGYTF
TRBJ2-6 | TRBV18 | CASSPLRARDSGANVLTF
TRBJ2-7 | TRBV28 | CASSSAGGATYEQYF
TRBJ2-7 | TRBV7-2 | CASSPPPGLAAYERYF
TRBJ2-1 | TRBV7-9 | CASMISGSYEQFF
TRBJ2-5 | TRBV3-1 | CASRYRDRAKETQYF
TRBJ1-5 | TRBV10-3 | CAIHQRHF
TRBJ2-1 | TRBV9 | CASSPQPSSYNEQFF
TRBJ1-4 | TRBV7-2 | CASSLAGRDEKLFF
TRBJ2-3 | TRBV7-2 | CASSSVWRGTTDTQYF
TRBJ2-7 | TRBV20-1 | CSALGSGNSYEQYF
TRBJ2-1 | TRBV5-6 | CASSLVWQSGEQFF
TRBJ1-2 | TRBV6-1 | CASSVGDTQIHYGYTF
TRBJ2-3 | TRBV20-1 | CSASKIAGRGTDTQYF
TRBJ2-7 | TRBV4-1 | CAGSQVRGPNIYEQYF
TRBJ2-7 | TRBV6-1 | CASIDRGLSYEQYF
TRBJ1-2 | TRBV7-9 | CASSFERGYTF
TRBJ1-6 | TRBV15 | CATSRGAAGGSSPLHF
TRBJ2-7 | TRBV10-3 | CAISEFEGGSYEQYF
TRBJ2-7 | TRBV6-6 | CASSYLLAGTYEQYF
TRBJ1-1 | TRBV11-2 | CASSSPGVYTEAFF
TRBJ2-5 | TRBV11-2 | CASSSRRDRHQETQYF
TRBJ2-3 | TRBV6-1 | CASYLPTSRSDTQYF
TRBJ1-1 | TRBV9 | CASSVGVTGDTEAFF
TRBJ1-2 | TRBV6-5 | CASRFTGRRDGYTF